The next 27 T cell receptor beta chains were all read from a single sample in a study of blood T cell repertoires in COVID-19. Some clones are missing from TCRdb's copy, which holds only in-frame ones; the method was immunoSEQ multiplex PCR. Seen here are 180,000 or so clones, approximately 85% observed once, and the top ten hold approximately 9.4%. The specimen sequenced was peripheral blood. The origin of the receptors is an elderly woman with acute or convalescent COVID-19.

The chain is built from TRBV2 and TRBJ2-1, with TRBD2 as a possible D gene (6 bases). Germline assignment: CDR1 SNHLY and CDR2 FYNNEI. The ends were cut back, 6 bases at V and 1 base at J, with 16 bases in the middle. The CDR3 has 16 residues. CDR3 sequence: CASRALSGPSYNEQFF. Written as DNA, the CDR3 is TGTGCCAGCAGGGCCCTAAGCGGGCCTTCCTACAATGAGCAGTTCTTC.

This clone was seen a single time. The chain recombines TRBV4-1 with TRBJ2-5; TRBD2 matches 9 bases. The CDR3 extends over 15 amino acids. Germline CDR1 and CDR2: MGHRA and YSYEKL. Trimming cost V 4 bases and J 5 bases; bases outside gene matches: 8. Here the CDR3 DNA reads TGCGCCAGCAGCCTGGGAGTAGCGGGAGCCGAGACCCAGTACTTC. Its translation: CASSLGVAGAETQYF.

This chain connects TRBV25-1 to TRBJ1-2; D is unclear. The V gene lost 9 bases and the J gene lost 7 bases, with 12 bases spanning the gap. Germline lookup yields CDR1 MGHDK and CDR2 SYGVNS. The CDR3 length is 11 residues. The CDR3 reads CASLTRGGYTF. In DNA form, the CDR3 reads TGTGCCAGTCTAACCCGGGGTGGCTACACCTTC.

J is TRBJ1-4 and V is TRBV5-1, with D tentatively TRBD1 (6 bases). V was clipped by 2 bases and J by 3 bases, with 11 bases between them. The CDR3 has 15 residues. Germline V gene data show CDR1 as SGHRS and CDR2 as YFSETQ. DNA of the CDR3: TGCGCCAGCAGCTTAACAGGGTCGGCTAATGAAAAACTGTTTTTT. Translated, it gives CASSLTGSANEKLFF.

The chain combines TRBV6-2 or TRBV6-3 with TRBJ2-3; 9 nucleotides align to TRBD2. This CDR3 is 17 amino acids long. V dropped 0 bases and J dropped 4; count of bases not matched to a gene: 8. Germline CDR1 MNHEY, CDR2 SVGEGT. The CDR3 region is CASSYSLGGGAPDTQYF. CDR3 nucleotides: TGTGCCAGCAGTTACTCGCTGGGCGGGGGGGCCCCAGATACGCAGTATTTT.

The V and J genes are TRBV7-7 and TRBJ2-2, with 8 bases fitting TRBD2. The CDR3 extends over 15 amino acids. V shed 4 bases, J shed 5 bases, and the junction held 6 bases outside the gene matches. Germline V CDR1 and CDR2: SSHAT, FNYEAQ (reference sequence). The CDR3 DNA reads as TGTGCCAGCAGCTCGACGGGACTAGGGACCGGGGAGCTGTTTTTT. Translating gives CASSSTGLGTGELFF. The complete variable domain, with remaining parts taken from reference TRBV7-7 and TRBJ2-2, reads GAGVSQSPRYKVTKRGQDVTLRCDPISSHATLYWYQQALGQGPEFLTYFNYEAQPDKSGLPSDRFSAERPEGSISTLTIQRTEQRDSAMYRCASSSTGLGTGELFFGEGSRLTVL.

The chain combines TRBV7-3 with TRBJ2-1, with TRBD2 matching 7 bases. The CDR3 is 14 residues long. The germline CDR1 and CDR2 sequences are SGHTA and FQGTGA. Losses at the gene ends were 8 bases for V and 6 bases for J; bases not matched to a gene: 10. In DNA, the CDR3 is TGTGCCAGCTCGGCTAGCGGACGGGGCAATGAGCAGTTCTTC. It codes for CASSASGRGNEQFF.

In its sample, this clone was seen a few times. The chain links TRBV30 to TRBJ2-7; D is unresolved. Germline CDR1 GTSNPN, CDR2 SVGIG (reference sequence). This CDR3 is built from 14 residues. With 5 bases removed from V and 1 base from J, the gap between germline ends came to 15 bases. CDR3 residues: CAWDNTRRSYEQYF. DNA for the CDR3: TGTGCCTGGGACAACACCCGCAGGTCCTACGAGCAGTACTTC.

V gene TRBV2 combines with J gene TRBJ1-2; 7 bases align to TRBD1. The CDR3 contains 13 residues. Germline-derived CDR1 and CDR2 are SNHLY and FYNNEI. With V trimmed by 8 bases and J by 2 bases, 5 bases remained unmatched. The CDR3 region is CASGRDSNYGYTF. CDR3 in DNA: TGTGCCAGCGGCCGGGACAGCAACTATGGCTACACCTTC. The entire variable domain, with the rest obtained from reference TRBV2 and TRBJ1-2, is as follows: EPEVTQTPSHQVTQMGQEVILRCVPISNHLYFYWYRQILGQKVEFLVSFYNNEISEKSEIFDDQFSVERPDGSNFTLKIRSTKLEDSAMYFCASGRDSNYGYTFGSGTRLTVV.

This sequence joins TRBV5-4 and TRBJ2-3; TRBD1 matches 7 bases. V shed 1 base, J shed 1 base, and the junction held 3 bases outside the gene matches. Germline CDR1 SGHNT, CDR2 YYREEE (reference sequence). The length of the CDR3 is 15 residues. The CDR3 DNA is TGTGCCAGCAGCTTGAGACAGGGTCGCACAGATACGCAGTATTTT. Translating it yields CASSLRQGRTDTQYF.

The J gene is TRBJ1-3, the V gene TRBV19; 9 bases align to TRBD1. This CDR3 is built from 16 residues. Losses at the gene ends were 6 bases for V and 0 bases for J; bases not matched to a gene: 6. CDR1 and CDR2 from the germline V gene are LNHDA and SQIVND (reference sequence). CDR3 DNA sequence: TGTGCCAGTAGCACAGGACAGGGGAGCTCTGGAAACACCATATATTTT. The encoded protein is CASSTGQGSSGNTIYF.

The chain is built from TRBV7-2 and TRBJ2-5; D not certain. This CDR3 spans 13 amino acids. Germline CDR1 reads SGHTA; CDR2 reads FQGNSA. V dropped 1 base and J dropped 9 bases, with 12 bases sitting between them. The CDR3 bases are TGTGCCAGCAGCTTAGGCGGCTACGTGGCCCAGTACTTC. Its translation: CASSLGGYVAQYF.

The chain carries TRBV9 and TRBJ2-7; 7 nucleotides match TRBD1. V lost 2 bases to trimming and J lost 7 bases; unmatched junction nucleotides: 6. Per the germline V gene, CDR1 is SGDLS and CDR2 is YYNGEE. This CDR3 contains 13 residues. The CDR3 protein is CASSVEGAGEQYF. CDR3 bases: TGTGCCAGCAGCGTTGAGGGGGCCGGGGAGCAGTACTTC.

The V and J genes are TRBV12-3 or TRBV12-4 and TRBJ2-7; 7 nucleotides agree with TRBD1. This CDR3 is 13 amino acids long. With V trimmed by 5 bases and J by 1 base, 2 bases remained unmatched. CDR3 bases: TGTGCCAGCAGTACAGGGGTTTCCTACGAGCAGTACTTC. Protein product: CASSTGVSYEQYF.

This clone was seen a single time. The chain combines TRBV30 with TRBJ2-7, with 7 bases identical to TRBD1. With 3 bases clipped from V and 7 bases from J, the junction kept 9 bases outside the gene matches. Germline CDR1 GTSNPN, CDR2 SVGIG (reference sequence). The CDR3 is 13 residues long. The CDR3 sequence is CAWSPGTAREQYF. CDR3 DNA sequence: TGTGCCTGGAGCCCCGGGACAGCACGGGAGCAGTACTTC.

The chain combines TRBV7-9 with TRBJ2-7, with D possibly matching TRBD1 (6 bases). CDR3 length: 14 amino acids. V shed 3 bases and J shed 5 bases, with 14 bases lying between them. The V gene's germline CDR1 is SEHNR and CDR2 FQNEAQ (reference sequence). DNA for the CDR3: TGTGCCAGCAGCTTGCAAGGGGGTGTCCACGAGCAGTACTTC. Protein product: CASSLQGGVHEQYF.

V and J are TRBV30 and TRBJ2-7; 7 nucleotides line up with TRBD2. Germline V gene data show CDR1 as GTSNPN and CDR2 as SVGIG (reference sequence). This CDR3 contains 13 residues. V lost 3 bases and J lost 3; bases outside the gene matches: 5. Here the CDR3 reads CAWRVGGSYEQYF. The DNA for the CDR3 is TGTGCCTGGAGGGTCGGCGGGAGCTACGAGCAGTACTTC.

The chain couples TRBV5-6 to TRBJ1-6; TRBD1 aligns across 9 bases. Germline values: CDR1 SGHDT, CDR2 YYEEEE. The CDR3 spans 17 residues. Trimming cost V 4 bases and J 7 bases; bases outside gene matches: 12. The CDR3 spells CASSTSRQGVWNSPLHF. The CDR3 bases are TGTGCCAGCAGCACCAGTAGACAGGGGGTTTGGAATTCACCCCTCCACTTT.

V gene TRBV7-3 combines with J gene TRBJ2-3; 12 nucleotides align to TRBD2. The trim removed 5 bases at V and 3 bases at J, leaving 6 bases unmatched. This CDR3 region has 16 residues. The germline gives CDR1 SGHTA, CDR2 FQGTGA. This CDR3 is CASSPRLAGVTDTQYF. DNA for the CDR3: TGTGCCAGCAGCCCCAGACTAGCGGGAGTTACAGATACGCAGTATTTT. Full variable domain (rest looked up from reference TRBV7-3 and TRBJ2-3): GAGVSQTPSNKVTEKGKYVELRCDPISGHTALYWYRQSLGQGPEFLIYFQGTGAADDSGLPNDRFFAVRPEGSVSTLKIQRTERGDSAVYLCASSPRLAGVTDTQYFGPGTRLTVL.

The chain has TRBV2 and TRBJ2-1; maybe TRBD1 (6 bases). V was pared by 3 bases and J by 4 bases, with 13 bases between. Per the germline V gene, CDR1 is SNHLY and CDR2 is FYNNEI. The CDR3 has 15 residues. CDR3 loop: CASSDRTVTYNEQFF. CDR3 DNA: TGTGCCAGCAGTGATCGGACAGTTACATACAATGAGCAGTTCTTC.

This clone has just one count. The chain links TRBV7-9 to TRBJ2-1; 7 bases line up with TRBD1. Germline V lookup: CDR1 SEHNR, CDR2 FQNEAQ (reference sequence). The ends lost 4 bases at V and 5 bases at J; junction bases unmatched: 8. This CDR3 has 15 amino acids. CDR3 sequence (DNA): TGTGCCAGCAGCTCACCGGGACAGACCCACAATGAGCAGTTCTTC. It encodes CASSSPGQTHNEQFF.

The genes are TRBV5-4 and TRBJ2-3; TRBD2 matches 7 bases. The CDR3 consists of 15 residues. CDR1 and CDR2 (germline): SGHNT, YYREEE (reference sequence). With V trimmed by 4 bases and J by 0 bases, 5 bases remained unmatched. DNA for the CDR3: TGTGCCAGCAGCCCGCTTAGCGGGAGCACAGATACGCAGTATTTT. Its protein product is CASSPLSGSTDTQYF.

V gene TRBV5-1 combines with J gene TRBJ2-1; the D gene is possibly TRBD1 (5 bases). This CDR3 is 16 amino acids long. V gave up 0 bases and J gave up 2 bases, with 12 bases separating them. The V gene's germline CDR1 is SGHRS and CDR2 YFSETQ. The DNA of the CDR3 is TGCGCCAGCAGCTTGGCCGTAAGGGGTGCCTACAATGAGCAGTTCTTC. Its protein is CASSLAVRGAYNEQFF.

The gene calls are TRBV3-1 (or the pseudogene TRBV3-2) and TRBJ2-7; unclear D gene. Germline CDR1 LGHDT, CDR2 YNNKEL (reference sequence). The V and J ends lost 0 bases and 1 base respectively, with 10 bases between them. The CDR3 contains 15 residues. The CDR3 is CASSQDPGWSYEQYF. CDR3 coding DNA: TGTGCCAGCAGCCAAGATCCTGGCTGGTCCTACGAGCAGTACTTC.

The V gene is TRBV4-1, the J gene TRBJ1-6, with D tentatively TRBD1 (6 bases). This CDR3 region has 15 residues. Per germline, CDR1 MGHRA and CDR2 YSYEKL. Trimming shortened V by 8 bases and J by 6 bases, and 17 bases separated the two germline ends. The CDR3 protein is CASQMVGTPNSPLHF. The CDR3 DNA reads TGCGCCAGCCAGATGGTCGGGACACCTAATTCACCCCTCCACTTT.

The rearrangement links TRBV4-2 to TRBJ2-1; no definite D call. Trimming removed 0 bases from V and 0 bases from J, with 12 bases in between. The germline V gene has CDR1 LGHNA and CDR2 YNFKEQ. The CDR3 sequence is 17 residues long. The CDR3: CASSQDFYISSYNEQFF. As DNA, the CDR3 is TGTGCCAGCAGCCAAGATTTTTACATCAGCTCCTACAATGAGCAGTTCTTC.

Only one count was recorded for this clone. The chain joins TRBV5-4 to TRBJ1-3; D call uncertain. CDR1 and CDR2 from the germline V gene are SGHNT and YYREEE (reference sequence). CDR3 length equals 15 residues. The V gene lost 0 bases and the J gene lost 2 bases, with 9 bases spanning the gap. CDR3 in DNA: TGTGCCAGCAGCTTGGGGCCCGGGACTGGAAACACCATATATTTT. This codes for CASSLGPGTGNTIYF.